Here is one T cell receptor (beta chain) with its context. Clones were sequenced by immunoSEQ multiplex PCR, and TCRdb holds only the in-frame ones, with some missing. The profile shows some 300,000 clones, about 89% of them singletons. This entry comes from a study of blood T cell repertoires in COVID-19. This CDR3 spans 16 amino acids. The V segment lost 10 bases and the J segment 7 bases; nucleotides outside the gene matches: 20. Germline V gene sequence: CDR1 SNHLY, CDR2 FYNNEI. The receptor's source is a woman aged 40 to 49 who had recovered from COVID-19. This chain connects TRBV2 to TRBJ2-7, with TRBD2 matching 9 bases. Source material: PBMCs or T cells enriched from blood (not recorded which). For the CDR3, the DNA is TGTGCCACCTTACCTCGAGATAGCGGGAGCCCGGGGGAGCAGTACTTC. Translated: CATLPRDSGSPGEQYF.